This T cell receptor beta chain came from a study of beta chain features in type 1 diabetes. Reverse transcription of all isolated RNA meant that expressed TCRB transcripts were sequenced. Sequencing used immunoSEQ multiplex PCR; TCRdb keeps in-frame clones, though not all of them. The repertoire includes around 250,000 clones, about 26% of them detected once, and 4% sits in the top ten. J gave up 2 bases and V 5 bases, and 7 bases lay outside the gene matches. CDR3 size: 15 residues. In germline, CDR1 is SQVTM, CDR2 ANQGSEA. Notes on the study in general: Insertion counts at VDJ junctions were lower in type 1 diabetes patients, who also showed more deletions there.

Of note for this clone: Its target is not known.

Material: central memory CD4+ T cells from blood. V and J are TRBV29-1 and TRBJ2-3, with TRBD2 matching over 10 bases. This receptor was obtained from a man aged 25 to 40 in good health. DNA for the CDR3: TGCAGCGTTTCGATTAGCGGGGGGTCCACAGATACGCAGTATTTT. This encodes CSVSISGGSTDTQYF.